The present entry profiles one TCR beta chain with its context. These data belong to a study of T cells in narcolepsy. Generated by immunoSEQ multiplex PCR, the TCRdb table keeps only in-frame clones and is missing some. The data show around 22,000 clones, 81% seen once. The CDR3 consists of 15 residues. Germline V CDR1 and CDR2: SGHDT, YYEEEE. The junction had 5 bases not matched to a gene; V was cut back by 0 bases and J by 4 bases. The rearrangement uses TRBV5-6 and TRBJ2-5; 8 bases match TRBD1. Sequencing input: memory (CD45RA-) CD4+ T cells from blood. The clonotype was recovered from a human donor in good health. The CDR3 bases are TGTGCCAGCAGCTTGGGGACAGGGTCTGTAGAGACCCAGTACTTC. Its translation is CASSLGTGSVETQYF.